Shown below are 14 T cell receptor beta chains from a single sample sequenced in a study of T cells in localized non-small cell lung cancer. Clones were sequenced by immunoSEQ multiplex PCR, and TCRdb holds only the in-frame ones, with some missing. Among tens of thousands of clones listed, around 88% were seen once. The source was peripheral blood, collected before any cancer treatment. These receptor sequences come from a man aged 35-69 years with stage I lung adenocarcinoma.

The rearrangement links TRBV19 to TRBJ2-2; 8 nucleotides match TRBD1. V dropped 6 bases and J dropped 1; count of bases not matched to a gene: 4. The CDR3 is 15 amino acids. Looked up from germline, CDR1 is LNHDA and CDR2 is SQIVND (reference sequence). The CDR3 loop reads CASSPGTGNTGELFF. Here the CDR3 DNA reads TGTGCCAGTAGCCCCGGGACAGGGAACACCGGGGAGCTGTTTTTT.

V is TRBV28 and J is TRBJ2-2; 9 nucleotides match TRBD1. Germline V CDR1 and CDR2: MDHEN, SYDVKM. The CDR3 sequence is 15 residues long. V dropped 3 bases and J dropped 7; count of bases not matched to a gene: 6. This CDR3 is CASSFGTGLNGELFF. In nucleotides, the CDR3 is TGTGCCAGCAGTTTCGGGACAGGGCTGAACGGGGAGCTGTTTTTT.

CDR3 coding DNA: TGTGCCAGCAGTTTATGGAGGAGCTCCTACAATGAGCAGTTCTTC. It codes for CASSLWRSSYNEQFF. This sequence joins TRBV27 and TRBJ2-1; perhaps TRBD2 as D (5 bases). The germline V gene encodes CDR1 MNHEY and CDR2 SMNVEV (reference sequence). Trimming left V 1 base short and J 0 bases short, with 7 bases between. CDR3 length: 15 amino acids.

This clone was recorded only once. The rearrangement links TRBV7-2 to TRBJ2-2; the match to TRBD2 covers 11 bases. With V trimmed by 5 bases and J by 4 bases, 6 bases remained unmatched. The CDR3 is 16 amino acids. The germline V gene encodes CDR1 SGHTA and CDR2 FQGNSA. CDR3 amino acids: CASSQRLAGLTGELFF. In DNA, the CDR3 is TGTGCCAGCAGCCAGCGACTAGCGGGACTCACCGGGGAGCTGTTTTTT.

CDR3 region: CVRSLGAGTGELFF. Written as DNA, the CDR3 is TGTGTCAGAAGCTTAGGGGCAGGGACCGGGGAGCTGTTTTTT. The chain carries TRBV7-5 and TRBJ2-2; the table's TRBD1 call for D was not verified on the DNA. TRBV7-5 is shown as a pseudogene. This CDR3 has 14 residues.

The chain couples TRBV4-3 to TRBJ2-5; 9 nucleotides align to TRBD2. J lost 9 bases, V lost 5 bases, and 10 bases had no gene match. This CDR3 comprises 14 residues. Germline assignment: CDR1 LGHNA and CDR2 YSLEER. The CDR3 region has the DNA TGCGCCAGCAGCTTCGGACTAGCGCGTGAGGCCCAGTACTTC. It encodes CASSFGLAREAQYF.

J is TRBJ2-2 and V is TRBV29-1; 7 positions agree with TRBD2. The germline V gene has CDR1 SQVTM and CDR2 ANQGSEA. Trimming at V came to 7 bases and at J to 4 bases, leaving 21 bases not matched to a gene. This CDR3 is built from 18 residues. CDR3 in DNA: TGCAGCGCTCTGGGGGGAGGGCGGGCGTCCTCATTCACCGGGGAGCTGTTTTTT. Its translation is CSALGGGRASSFTGELFF.

Judged by abundance, this clone is medium-sized (0.01 to 0.1%). The junction departs from germline at one end; a sequencing error may be responsible. CDR3 DNA: TGTGCCAGCAGTCACTCAGACGGTCTAGCGTTTTTT. Amino acids: CASSHSDGLAFF. The chain recombines TRBV6-6 with TRBJ1-4; D uncertain. Germline CDR1 reads MNHNY; CDR2 reads SVGAGI (reference sequence). The length of the CDR3 is 12 residues.

The gene calls are TRBV7-6 and TRBJ2-7; D call uncertain. This CDR3 is built from 12 residues. V was clipped by 4 bases and J by 4 bases, with 8 bases between them. Germline values: CDR1 SGHVS, CDR2 FNYEAQ. Here the CDR3 DNA reads TGTGCCAGCAGCTCCCGACGGTACGAGCAGTACTTC. Protein sequence: CASSSRRYEQYF.

The chain combines TRBV25-1 with TRBJ2-5, with TRBD2 matching over 14 bases. Germline V gene lookup returns CDR1 MGHDK and CDR2 SYGVNS. The V and J ends lost 3 bases and 4 bases, in that order; junction bases with no gene match: 4. The CDR3 extends over 16 amino acids. The CDR3 region is CASSDPGLAGGETQYF. Here the CDR3 DNA reads TGTGCCAGCAGTGATCCCGGACTAGCGGGGGGAGAGACCCAGTACTTC.

J is TRBJ2-5 and V is TRBV7-9, with 8 bases that match TRBD1. V lost 1 base and J lost 8; bases outside the gene matches: 9. Germline lookup yields CDR1 SEHNR and CDR2 FQNEAQ (reference sequence). This CDR3 comprises 15 residues. CDR3 sequence: CASSLGQGKTATQYF. CDR3 bases: TGTGCCAGCAGCTTAGGACAGGGGAAAACTGCTACCCAGTACTTC.

V gene TRBV4-3 combines with J gene TRBJ2-7; tentatively, D is TRBD1 (5 bases). There are 16 residues in the CDR3. Germline-derived CDR1 and CDR2 are LGHNA and YSLEER. V was trimmed by 6 bases and J by 1 base, leaving 19 bases between them. CDR3 in DNA: TGCGCCAGCAGACAGACAGAAAGGGGATCGTCCTACGAGCAGTACTTC. This codes for CASRQTERGSSYEQYF.

V usage is TRBV4-3 and J usage is TRBJ1-3; D is ambiguous. The germline V and J ends were trimmed by 0 bases and 4 bases, with 10 bases remaining between them. In germline, CDR1 is LGHNA, CDR2 YSLEER. The CDR3 length is 15 residues. The CDR3 DNA is TGCGCCAGCAGCCAAGATTGGGCCGACGGAAACACCATATATTTT. It is translated as CASSQDWADGNTIYF.

V gene TRBV5-1 combines with J gene TRBJ2-1; D is perhaps TRBD2 (6 bases). This CDR3 comprises 15 residues. V lost 0 bases to trimming and J lost 4 bases, with 11 bases between them. Germline V gene data show CDR1 as SGHRS and CDR2 as YFSETQ. CDR3 residues: CASSLAGATYNEQFF. CDR3 bases: TGCGCCAGCAGCTTGGCGGGAGCCACGTACAATGAGCAGTTCTTC.